This TCR beta chain was captured in a study of T cell responses to AZD1222 COVID-19 vaccine. Study-wide points: As reported, nearly half of all spike-specific TCRs target variant regions that are unmutated. Increases in Spike-specific TCR breadth and depth were seen after two AZD1222 doses. After the peak T cell response, and only then, were repertoires sampled.

Note on this clone: Its antigen remains unknown.

The assay was immunoSEQ multiplex PCR, and TCRdb's table has in-frame clones only and misses some. The sample yields some 110,000 clones, approximately 89% seen once. In germline, CDR1 is KGHDR, CDR2 SFDVKD. The CDR3 has 15 residues. V lost 4 bases, J lost 8 bases, and 5 bases stayed unmatched. Second-dose intervals of approximately 4 or approximately 12 weeks were pooled. This sample comprised peripheral blood, obtained 28 days after the second AZD1222 dose. The sequence derives from an adult who received the AZD1222 COVID-19 vaccine. The rearrangement joins TRBV24-1 to TRBJ1-4; TRBD1 agrees at 11 bases. The CDR3 DNA reads TGTGCCACCAGTGAAGCCGGGACAGGGGGAGAAAAACTGTTTTTT. Amino acid sequence: CATSEAGTGGEKLFF.